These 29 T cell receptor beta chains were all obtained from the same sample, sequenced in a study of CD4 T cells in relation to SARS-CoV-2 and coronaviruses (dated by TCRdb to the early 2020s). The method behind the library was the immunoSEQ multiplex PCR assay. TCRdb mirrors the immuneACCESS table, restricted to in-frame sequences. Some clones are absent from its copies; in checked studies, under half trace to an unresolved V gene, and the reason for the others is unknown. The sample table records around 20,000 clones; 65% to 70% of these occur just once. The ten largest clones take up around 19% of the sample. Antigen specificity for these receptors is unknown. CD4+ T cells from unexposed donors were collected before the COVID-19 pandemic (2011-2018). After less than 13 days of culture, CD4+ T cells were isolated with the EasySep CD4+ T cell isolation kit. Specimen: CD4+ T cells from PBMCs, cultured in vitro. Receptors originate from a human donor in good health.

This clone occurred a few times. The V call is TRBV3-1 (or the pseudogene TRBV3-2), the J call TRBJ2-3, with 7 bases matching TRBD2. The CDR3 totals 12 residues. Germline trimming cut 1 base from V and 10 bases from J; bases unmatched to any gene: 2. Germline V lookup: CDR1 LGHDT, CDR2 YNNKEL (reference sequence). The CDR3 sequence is CASSQGGGAQYF. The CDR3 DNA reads TGTGCCAGCAGCCAAGGGGGGGGTGCGCAGTATTTT.

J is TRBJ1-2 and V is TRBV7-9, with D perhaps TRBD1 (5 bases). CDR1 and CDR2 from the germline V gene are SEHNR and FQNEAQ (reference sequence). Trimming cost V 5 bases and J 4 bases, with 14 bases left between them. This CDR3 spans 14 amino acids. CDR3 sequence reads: CASSLLGPGYGYTF. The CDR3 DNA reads TGTGCCAGCAGCCTCCTGGGGCCGGGCTATGGCTACACCTTC.

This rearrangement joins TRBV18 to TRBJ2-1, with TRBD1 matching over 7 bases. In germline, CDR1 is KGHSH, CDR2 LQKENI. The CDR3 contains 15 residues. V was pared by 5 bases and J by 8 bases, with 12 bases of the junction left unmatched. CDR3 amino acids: CASSWGQTAQDEQFF. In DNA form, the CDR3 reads TGTGCCAGCTCATGGGGACAGACCGCGCAGGATGAGCAGTTCTTC.

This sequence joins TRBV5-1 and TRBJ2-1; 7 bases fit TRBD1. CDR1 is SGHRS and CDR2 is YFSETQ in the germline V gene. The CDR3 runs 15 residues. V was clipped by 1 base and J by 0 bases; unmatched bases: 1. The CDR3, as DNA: TGCGCCAGCAGCTTGACAGGGGCCTCCTACAATGAGCAGTTCTTC. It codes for CASSLTGASYNEQFF.

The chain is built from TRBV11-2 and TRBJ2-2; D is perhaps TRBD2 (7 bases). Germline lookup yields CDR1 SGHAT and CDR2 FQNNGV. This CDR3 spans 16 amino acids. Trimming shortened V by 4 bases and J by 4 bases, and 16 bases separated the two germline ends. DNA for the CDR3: TGTGCCAGCAGCTACGACGGGGGGCGTGGCACCGGGGAGCTGTTTTTT. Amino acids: CASSYDGGRGTGELFF. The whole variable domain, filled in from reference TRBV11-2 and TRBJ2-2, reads EAGVAQSPRYKIIEKRQSVAFWCNPISGHATLYWYQQILGQGPKLLIQFQNNGVVDDSQLPKDRFSAERLKGVDSTLKIQPAKLEDSAVYLCASSYDGGRGTGELFFGEGSRLTVL.

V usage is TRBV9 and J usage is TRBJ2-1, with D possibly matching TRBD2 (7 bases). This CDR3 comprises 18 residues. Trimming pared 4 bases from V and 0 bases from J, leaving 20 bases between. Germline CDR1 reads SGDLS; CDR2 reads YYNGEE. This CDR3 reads CASSLQPGGASSYNEQFF. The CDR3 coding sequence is TGTGCCAGCAGCTTACAACCTGGGGGGGCCAGCTCCTACAATGAGCAGTTCTTC.

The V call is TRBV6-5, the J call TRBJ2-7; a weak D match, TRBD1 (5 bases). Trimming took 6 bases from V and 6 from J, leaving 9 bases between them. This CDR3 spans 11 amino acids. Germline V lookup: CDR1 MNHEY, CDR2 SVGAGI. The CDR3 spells CASRLTVEQYF. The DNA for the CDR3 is TGTGCCAGCAGGTTGACAGTCGAGCAGTACTTC.

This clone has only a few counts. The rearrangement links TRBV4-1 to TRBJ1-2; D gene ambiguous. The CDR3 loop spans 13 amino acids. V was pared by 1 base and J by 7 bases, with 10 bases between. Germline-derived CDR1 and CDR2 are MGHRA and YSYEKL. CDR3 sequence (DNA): TGCGCCAGCAGCCAAGTTTCGTCTGTTGGCTACACCTTC. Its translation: CASSQVSSVGYTF.

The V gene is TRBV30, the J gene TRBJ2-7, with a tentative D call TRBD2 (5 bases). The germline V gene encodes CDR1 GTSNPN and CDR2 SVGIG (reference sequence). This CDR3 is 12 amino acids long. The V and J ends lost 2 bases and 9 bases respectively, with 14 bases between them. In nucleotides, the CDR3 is TGTGCCTGGAGTTTAAGACACGCGGGGCAGTACTTC. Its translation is CAWSLRHAGQYF.

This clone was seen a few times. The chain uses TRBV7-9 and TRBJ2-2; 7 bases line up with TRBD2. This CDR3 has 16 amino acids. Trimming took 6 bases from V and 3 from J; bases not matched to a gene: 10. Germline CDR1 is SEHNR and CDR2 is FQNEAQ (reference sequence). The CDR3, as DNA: TGTGCCAGCAGACTGGGGAGCGGGGTTGACACCGGGGAGCTGTTTTTT. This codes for CASRLGSGVDTGELFF.

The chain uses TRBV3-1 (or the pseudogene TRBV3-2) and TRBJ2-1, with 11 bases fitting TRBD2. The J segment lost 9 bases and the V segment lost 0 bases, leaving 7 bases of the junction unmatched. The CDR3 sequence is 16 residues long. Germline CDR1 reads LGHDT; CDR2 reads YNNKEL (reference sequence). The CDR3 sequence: CASSQDLGLAGGEQFF. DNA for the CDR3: TGTGCCAGCAGCCAAGATCTCGGACTAGCGGGTGGTGAGCAGTTCTTC.

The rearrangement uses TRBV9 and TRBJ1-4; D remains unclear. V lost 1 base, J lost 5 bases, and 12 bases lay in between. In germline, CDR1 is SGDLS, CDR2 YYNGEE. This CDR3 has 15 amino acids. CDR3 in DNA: TGTGCCAGCAGCGTAACGGGCGCCACGAATGAAAAACTGTTTTTT. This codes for CASSVTGATNEKLFF.

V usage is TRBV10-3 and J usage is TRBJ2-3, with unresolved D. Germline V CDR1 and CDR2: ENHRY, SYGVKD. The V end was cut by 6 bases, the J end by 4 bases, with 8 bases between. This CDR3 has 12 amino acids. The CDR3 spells CAIRDESDTQYF. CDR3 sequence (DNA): TGTGCCATCAGGGACGAATCAGATACGCAGTATTTT.

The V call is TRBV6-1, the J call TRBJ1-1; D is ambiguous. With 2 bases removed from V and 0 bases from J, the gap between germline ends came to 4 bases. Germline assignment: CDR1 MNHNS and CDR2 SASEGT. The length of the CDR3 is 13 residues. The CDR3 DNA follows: TGTGCCAGCAGTGAAACGGTGAACACTGAAGCTTTCTTT. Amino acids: CASSETVNTEAFF.

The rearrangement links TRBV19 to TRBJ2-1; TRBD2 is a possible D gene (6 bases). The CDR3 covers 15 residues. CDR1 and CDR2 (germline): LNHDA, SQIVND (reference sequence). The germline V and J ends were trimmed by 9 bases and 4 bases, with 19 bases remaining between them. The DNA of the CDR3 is TGTGCCAGCCGTCCCGGGACTCCCCAGTACAATGAGCAGTTCTTC. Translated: CASRPGTPQYNEQFF.

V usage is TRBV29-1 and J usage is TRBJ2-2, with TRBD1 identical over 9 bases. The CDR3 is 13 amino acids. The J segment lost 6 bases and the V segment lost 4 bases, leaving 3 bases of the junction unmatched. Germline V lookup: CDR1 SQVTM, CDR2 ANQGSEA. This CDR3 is CSVAGQGAGELFF. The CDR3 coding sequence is TGCAGCGTTGCGGGACAGGGCGCCGGGGAGCTGTTTTTT.

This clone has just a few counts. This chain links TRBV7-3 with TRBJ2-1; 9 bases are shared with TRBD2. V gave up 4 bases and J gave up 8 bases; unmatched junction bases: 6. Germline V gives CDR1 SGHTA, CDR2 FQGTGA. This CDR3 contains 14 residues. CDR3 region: CASSSGTSFDEQFF. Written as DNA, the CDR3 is TGTGCCAGCAGCTCCGGGACTAGCTTTGATGAGCAGTTCTTC.

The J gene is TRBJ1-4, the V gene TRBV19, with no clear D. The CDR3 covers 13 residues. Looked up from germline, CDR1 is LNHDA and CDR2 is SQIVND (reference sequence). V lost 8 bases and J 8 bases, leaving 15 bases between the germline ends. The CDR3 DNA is TGTGCCAGTTCGGACCAAATAGGGGAAAAACTGTTTTTT. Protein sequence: CASSDQIGEKLFF. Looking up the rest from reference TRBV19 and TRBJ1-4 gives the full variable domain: DGGITQSPKYLFRKEGQNVTLSCEQNLNHDAMYWYRQDPGQGLRLIYYSQIVNDFQKGDIAEGYSVSREKKESFPLTVTSAQKNPTAFYLCASSDQIGEKLFFGSGTQLSVL.

CDR3 coding DNA: TGCAGCGTTGGGGCTAGCGGGAGAGTACACACCGGGGAGCTGTTTTTT. It is translated as CSVGASGRVHTGELFF. The rearrangement links TRBV29-1 to TRBJ2-2, with 10 positions matching TRBD2. J lost 3 bases, V lost 4 bases, and 8 bases had no gene match. The germline CDR1 and CDR2 sequences are SQVTM and ANQGSEA. This CDR3 is 16 amino acids long.

The CDR3 nucleotides read TGCGCCAGCAGTGGTAAGGCCTTTAGCTCCTACGAGCAGTACTTC. Its translation: CASSGKAFSSYEQYF. The chain links TRBV10-2 to TRBJ2-7; D gene ambiguous. The V end was cut by 4 bases, the J end by 0 bases, with 13 bases between. The CDR3 is 15 amino acids. Germline assignment: CDR1 WSHSY and CDR2 SAAADI.

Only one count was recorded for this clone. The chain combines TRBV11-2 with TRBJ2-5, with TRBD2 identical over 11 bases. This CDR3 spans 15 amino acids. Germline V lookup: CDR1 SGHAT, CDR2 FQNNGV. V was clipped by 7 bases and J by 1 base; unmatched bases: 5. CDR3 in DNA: TGTGCCAGCAACACCGGACTAGCGGGCCAAGAGACCCAGTACTTC. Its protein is CASNTGLAGQETQYF.

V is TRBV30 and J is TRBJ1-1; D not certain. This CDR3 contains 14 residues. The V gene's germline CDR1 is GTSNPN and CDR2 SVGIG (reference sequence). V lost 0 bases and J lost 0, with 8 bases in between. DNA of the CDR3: TGTGCCTGGAGTGTTCCGGGTATGAACACTGAAGCTTTCTTT. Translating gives CAWSVPGMNTEAFF.

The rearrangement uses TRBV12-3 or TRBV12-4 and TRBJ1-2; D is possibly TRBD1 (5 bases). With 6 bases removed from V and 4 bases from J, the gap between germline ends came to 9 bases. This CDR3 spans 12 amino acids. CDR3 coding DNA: TGTGCCAGCAGGGGGACGGGCTATGGCTACACCTTC. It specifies CASRGTGYGYTF.

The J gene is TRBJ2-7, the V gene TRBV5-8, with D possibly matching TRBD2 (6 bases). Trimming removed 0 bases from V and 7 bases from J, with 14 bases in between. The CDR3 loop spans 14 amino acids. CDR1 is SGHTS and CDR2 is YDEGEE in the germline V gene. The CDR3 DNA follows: TGTGCCAGCAGCTTGGGACTAGGAGTTTGGGAGCAGTACTTC. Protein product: CASSLGLGVWEQYF.

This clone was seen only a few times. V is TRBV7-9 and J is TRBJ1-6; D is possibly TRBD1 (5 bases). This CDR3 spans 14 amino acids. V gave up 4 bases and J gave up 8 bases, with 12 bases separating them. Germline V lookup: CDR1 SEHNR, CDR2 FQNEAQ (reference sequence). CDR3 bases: TGTGCCAGCAGCTCTCAGACAGCTCATTCACCCCTCCACTTT. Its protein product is CASSSQTAHSPLHF.

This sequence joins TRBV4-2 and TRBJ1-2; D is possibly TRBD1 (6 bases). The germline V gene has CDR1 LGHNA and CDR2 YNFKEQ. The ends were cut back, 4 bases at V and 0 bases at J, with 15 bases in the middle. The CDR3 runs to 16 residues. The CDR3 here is CASSRLTGEANYGYTF. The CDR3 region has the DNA TGTGCCAGCAGCCGCCTGACAGGAGAAGCTAACTATGGCTACACCTTC.

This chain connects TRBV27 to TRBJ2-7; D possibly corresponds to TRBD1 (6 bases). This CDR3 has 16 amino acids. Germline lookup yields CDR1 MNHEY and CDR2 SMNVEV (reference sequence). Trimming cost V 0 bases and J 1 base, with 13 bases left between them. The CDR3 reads CASSLSARDISYEQYF. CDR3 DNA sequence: TGTGCCAGCAGTTTATCCGCCCGGGACATATCCTACGAGCAGTACTTC.

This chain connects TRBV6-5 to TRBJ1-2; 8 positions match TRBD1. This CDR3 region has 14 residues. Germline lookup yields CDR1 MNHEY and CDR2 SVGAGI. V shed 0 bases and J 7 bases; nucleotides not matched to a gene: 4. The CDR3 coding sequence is TGTGCCAGCAGTTACTCGGACAGGGACGGTGGCTACACCTTC. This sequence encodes CASSYSDRDGGYTF.

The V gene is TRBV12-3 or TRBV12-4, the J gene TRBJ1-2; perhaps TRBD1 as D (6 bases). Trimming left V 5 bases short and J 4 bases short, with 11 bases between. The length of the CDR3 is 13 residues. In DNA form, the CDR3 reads TGTGCCAGCAGTAACAACAGGGCCTATGGCTACACCTTC. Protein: CASSNNRAYGYTF.